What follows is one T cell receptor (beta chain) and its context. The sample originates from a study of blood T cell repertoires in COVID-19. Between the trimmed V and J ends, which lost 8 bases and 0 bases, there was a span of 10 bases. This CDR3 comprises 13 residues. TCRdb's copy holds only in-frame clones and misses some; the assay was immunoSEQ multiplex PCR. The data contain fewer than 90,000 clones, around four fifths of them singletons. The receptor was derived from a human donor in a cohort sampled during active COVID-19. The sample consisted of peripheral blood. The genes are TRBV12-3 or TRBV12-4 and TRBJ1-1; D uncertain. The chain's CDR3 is CASARILNTEAFF. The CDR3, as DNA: TGTGCCAGCGCTAGGATTTTGAACACTGAAGCTTTCTTT.